Listed below are T cell receptor beta chains from one sample, sequenced in a study of follicular helper T cells after annual influenza vaccination. Repertoires were generated with immunoSEQ multiplex PCR, while TCRdb's copy carries only in-frame clones and drops some. The repertoire holds 27,000 or so clones, with about four fifths as singletons. The sample was CXCR5+ CD38- circulating T follicular helper cells from blood, taken on the day of influenza vaccination. Source of these receptors: an adult who received the influenza vaccine. Each CDR3 is given with its conserved first and last residue. The D gene is left open where the match is weak.

d_gene: NA; len: 14; v_gene: TRBV6-6; j_gene: TRBJ2-7; CDR3aa: CASSQDKGNYEQYF
d_gene: TRBD2; len: 16; v_gene: TRBV7-2; j_gene: TRBJ2-1; CDR3aa: CASSAPLAGAYNEQFF
d_gene: TRBD2; len: 21; v_gene: TRBV2; j_gene: TRBJ2-7; CDR3aa: CASSEHDLPLPGTSDSYEQYF
d_gene: TRBD1; len: 16; v_gene: TRBV19; j_gene: TRBJ2-7; CDR3aa: CASSIGRTGSGYEQYF
d_gene: TRBD1; len: 15; v_gene: TRBV19; j_gene: TRBJ1-3; CDR3aa: CASGTGGNSGNTIYF
d_gene: NA; len: 16; v_gene: TRBV18; j_gene: TRBJ1-3; CDR3aa: CASSPPQGNSGNTIYF
d_gene: NA; len: 18; v_gene: TRBV4-1; j_gene: TRBJ2-1; CDR3aa: CASSQGIRPPRGFNEQFF
d_gene: TRBD1; len: 15; v_gene: TRBV28; j_gene: TRBJ2-3; CDR3aa: CASSFLTGVPDTQYF
d_gene: NA; len: 13; v_gene: TRBV2; j_gene: TRBJ2-5; CDR3aa: CASSRGGRETQYF
d_gene: TRBD1; len: 16; v_gene: TRBV15; j_gene: TRBJ2-7; CDR3aa: CATSRGGRGLSHEQYF